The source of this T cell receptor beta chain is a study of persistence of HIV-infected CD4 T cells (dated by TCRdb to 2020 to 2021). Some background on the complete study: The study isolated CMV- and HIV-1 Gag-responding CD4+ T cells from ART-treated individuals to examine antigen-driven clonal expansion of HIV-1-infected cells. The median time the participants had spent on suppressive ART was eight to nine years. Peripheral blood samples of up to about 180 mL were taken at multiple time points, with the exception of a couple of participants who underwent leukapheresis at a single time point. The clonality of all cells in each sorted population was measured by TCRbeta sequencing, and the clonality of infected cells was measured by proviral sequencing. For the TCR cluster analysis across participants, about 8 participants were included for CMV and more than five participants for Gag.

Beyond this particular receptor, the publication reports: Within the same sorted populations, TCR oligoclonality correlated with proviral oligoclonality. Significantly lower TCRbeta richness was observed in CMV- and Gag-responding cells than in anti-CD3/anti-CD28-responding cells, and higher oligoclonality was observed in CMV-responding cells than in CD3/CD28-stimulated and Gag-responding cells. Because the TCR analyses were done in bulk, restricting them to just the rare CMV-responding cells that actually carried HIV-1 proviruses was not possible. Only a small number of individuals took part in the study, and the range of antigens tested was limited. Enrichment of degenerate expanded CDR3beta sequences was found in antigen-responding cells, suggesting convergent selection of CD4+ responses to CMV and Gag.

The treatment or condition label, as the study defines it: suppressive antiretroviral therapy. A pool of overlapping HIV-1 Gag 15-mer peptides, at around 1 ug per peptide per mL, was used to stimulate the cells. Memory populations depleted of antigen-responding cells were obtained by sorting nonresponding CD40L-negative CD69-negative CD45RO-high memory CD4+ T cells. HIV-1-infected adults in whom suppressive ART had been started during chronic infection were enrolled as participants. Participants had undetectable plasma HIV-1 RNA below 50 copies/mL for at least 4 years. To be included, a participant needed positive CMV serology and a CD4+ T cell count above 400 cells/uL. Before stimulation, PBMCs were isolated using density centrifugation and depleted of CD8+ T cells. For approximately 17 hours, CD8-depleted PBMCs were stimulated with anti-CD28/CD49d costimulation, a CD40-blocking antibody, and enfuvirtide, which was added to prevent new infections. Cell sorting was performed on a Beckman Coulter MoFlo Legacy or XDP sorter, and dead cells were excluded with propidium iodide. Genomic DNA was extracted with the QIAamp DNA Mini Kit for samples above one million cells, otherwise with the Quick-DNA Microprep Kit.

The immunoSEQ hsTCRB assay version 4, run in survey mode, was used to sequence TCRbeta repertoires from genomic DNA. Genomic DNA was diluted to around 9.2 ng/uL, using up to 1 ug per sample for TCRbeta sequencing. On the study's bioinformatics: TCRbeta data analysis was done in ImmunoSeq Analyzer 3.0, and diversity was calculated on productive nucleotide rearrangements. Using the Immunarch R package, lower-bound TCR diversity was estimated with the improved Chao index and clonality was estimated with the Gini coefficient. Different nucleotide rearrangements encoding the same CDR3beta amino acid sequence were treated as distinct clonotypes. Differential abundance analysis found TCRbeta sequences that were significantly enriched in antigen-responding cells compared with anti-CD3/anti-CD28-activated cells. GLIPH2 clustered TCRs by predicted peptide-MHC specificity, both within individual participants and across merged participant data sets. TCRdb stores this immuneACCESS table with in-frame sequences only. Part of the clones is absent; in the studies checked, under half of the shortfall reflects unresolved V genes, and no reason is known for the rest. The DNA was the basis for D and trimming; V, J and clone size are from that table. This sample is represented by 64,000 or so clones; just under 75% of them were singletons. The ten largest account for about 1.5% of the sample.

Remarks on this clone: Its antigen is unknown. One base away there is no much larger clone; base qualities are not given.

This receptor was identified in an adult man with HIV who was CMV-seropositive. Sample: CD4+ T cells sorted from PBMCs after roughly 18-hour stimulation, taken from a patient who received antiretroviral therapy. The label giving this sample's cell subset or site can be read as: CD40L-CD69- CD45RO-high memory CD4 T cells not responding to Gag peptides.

The CDR3 is CASSLNGPRQNSPLHF. The bases read TGTGCCAGCAGCTTAAACGGTCCAAGACAGAATTCACCCCTCCACTTT. The chain is encoded by TRBV7-2 joined to TRBJ1-6; perhaps TRBD1 is the D gene, with 5 bases matching. V is pared back by 2 bases and J by 7 bases, with 15 bases lying between the germline termini. The CDR3 contains 16 residues, cysteine and phenylalanine counted. The CDR3 DNA has 48 bases and is translated from base 1. The germline V gene supplies CDR1 SGHTA and CDR2 FQGNSA.